This TCR beta chain appears in the sequencing data of a study of blood T cell repertoires in COVID-19. Trimming shortened V by 5 bases and J by 0 bases, and 14 bases separated the two germline ends. Germline-derived CDR1 and CDR2 are MDHEN and SYDVKM. The CDR3 is made up of 15 amino acids. The protocol was immunoSEQ multiplex PCR, while the TCRdb copy is restricted to in-frame clones and leaves out a portion. The top ten clones hold more than 6% of a sample with 250,000 or so clones, around four fifths of them seen once. The TCR comes from a woman between 55 and 75 years old with active or convalescent COVID-19. The chain uses TRBV28 and TRBJ2-7; D possibly corresponds to TRBD1 (6 bases). Specimen: peripheral blood. This CDR3 is CASSAAGVSSYEQYV. The CDR3 coding sequence is TGTGCCAGCAGTGCAGCAGGGGTTAGCTCCTACGAGCAGTACGTC.